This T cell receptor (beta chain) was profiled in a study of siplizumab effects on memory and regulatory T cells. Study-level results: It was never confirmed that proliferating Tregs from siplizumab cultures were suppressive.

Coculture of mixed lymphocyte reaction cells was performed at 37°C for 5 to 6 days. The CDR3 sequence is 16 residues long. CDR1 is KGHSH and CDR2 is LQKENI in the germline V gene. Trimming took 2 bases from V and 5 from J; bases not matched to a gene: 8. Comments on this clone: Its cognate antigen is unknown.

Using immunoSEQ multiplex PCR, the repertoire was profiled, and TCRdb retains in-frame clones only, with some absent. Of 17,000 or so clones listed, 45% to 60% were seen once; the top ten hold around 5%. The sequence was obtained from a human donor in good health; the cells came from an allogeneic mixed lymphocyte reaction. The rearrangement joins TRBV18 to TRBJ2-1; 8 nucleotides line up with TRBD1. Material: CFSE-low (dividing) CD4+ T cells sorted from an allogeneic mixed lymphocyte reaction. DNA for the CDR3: TGTGCCAGCTCACCAGCAGGGGGCTATCGTAACAATGAGCAGTTCTTC. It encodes CASSPAGGYRNNEQFF.